Presented here are 24 T cell receptor beta chains from one specimen sequenced in a study of blood T cell repertoires in COVID-19. Some clones are missing from TCRdb's copy, which holds only in-frame ones; the method was immunoSEQ multiplex PCR. This repertoire shows about 220,000 clones, roughly 80% found once; its top ten account for approximately 5%. Sequenced: peripheral blood. These receptors were collected from a human donor in a cohort sampled during active COVID-19.

CDR3 sequence: CAIPTGGYEQYF. In nucleotides, the CDR3 is TGTGCCATCCCAACAGGGGGTTACGAGCAGTACTTC. The rearrangement joins TRBV6-5 to TRBJ2-7; 8 nucleotides line up with TRBD1. The ends lost 10 bases at V and 4 bases at J; junction bases unmatched: 6. The CDR3 is 12 residues long. Germline assignment: CDR1 MNHEY and CDR2 SVGAGI.

The chain is built from TRBV2 and TRBJ2-7, with a tentative D call TRBD2 (6 bases). The V end was cut by 2 bases, the J end by 2 bases, with 10 bases between. Looked up from germline, CDR1 is SNHLY and CDR2 is FYNNEI. The length of the CDR3 is 14 residues. The CDR3 DNA follows: TGTGCCAGCAGTGAAATACTAGCCACCTACGAGCAGTACTTC. The encoded protein is CASSEILATYEQYF.

In this sample, this clone turned up once. The rearrangement links TRBV19 to TRBJ1-1; D gene ambiguous. Germline lookup yields CDR1 LNHDA and CDR2 SQIVND (reference sequence). CDR3 length: 15 residues. The V gene lost 1 base and the J gene lost 2 bases, with 11 bases spanning the gap. The CDR3 coding sequence is TGTGCCAGTAGTATAGTGAGCGGATCTAACACTGAAGCTTTCTTT. It specifies CASSIVSGSNTEAFF.

The chain uses TRBV24-1 and TRBJ1-6, with D unclear. V gave up 3 bases and J gave up 9 bases, with 11 bases separating them. Germline loops: CDR1 KGHDR, CDR2 SFDVKD. The CDR3 consists of 14 residues. The CDR3 loop is CATSDGDQRSPLHF. The CDR3, as DNA: TGTGCCACCAGTGATGGCGATCAGCGTTCACCCCTCCACTTT.

The CDR3: CASSLGQGGGNTIYF. CDR3 DNA sequence: TGTGCCAGCAGCTTGGGCCAAGGGGGAGGAAACACCATATATTTT. This chain links TRBV5-6 with TRBJ1-3; tentative D call: TRBD1 (6 bases). This CDR3 has 15 amino acids. Per the germline V gene, CDR1 is SGHDT and CDR2 is YYEEEE. V lost 0 bases and J lost 4, with 11 bases in between.

This clone was counted many times. This chain links TRBV27 with TRBJ2-7, with D tentatively TRBD2 (5 bases). The ends were cut back, 6 bases at V and 0 bases at J, with 18 bases in the middle. CDR1 and CDR2 (germline): MNHEY, SMNVEV (reference sequence). CDR3 length equals 16 residues. The CDR3 reads CASSPDPGRASYEQYF. The CDR3 DNA is TGTGCCAGCAGCCCCGACCCGGGAAGAGCCTCCTACGAGCAGTACTTC.

This chain links TRBV11-2 with TRBJ2-7; D is undetermined. Per germline, CDR1 SGHAT and CDR2 FQNNGV. V lost 4 bases, J lost 6 bases, and 10 bases lay in between. This CDR3 has 12 residues. The CDR3: CASSSPTGEQYF. The CDR3 DNA is TGTGCCAGCAGCTCACCGACTGGCGAGCAGTACTTC.

This sequence joins TRBV7-2 and TRBJ2-7; 9 bases fit TRBD1. J gave up 0 bases and V 1 base, and 4 bases lay outside the gene matches. The CDR3 consists of 16 residues. Germline V gene sequence: CDR1 SGHTA, CDR2 FQGNSA. In nucleotides, the CDR3 is TGTGCCAGCAGCTTAGGAGGGACAGGGAGCTCCTACGAGCAGTACTTC. Translated: CASSLGGTGSSYEQYF.

The J gene is TRBJ2-5, the V gene TRBV6-2 or TRBV6-3, with a weak D call TRBD1 (6 bases). V lost 2 bases and J 4 bases, leaving 14 bases between the germline ends. CDR1 MNHEY and CDR2 SVGEGT come from the germline V gene. The CDR3 is made up of 15 amino acids. The CDR3: CASSYPRPRGETQYF. In DNA form, the CDR3 reads TGTGCCAGCAGTTACCCGCGCCCCAGGGGAGAGACCCAGTACTTC.

The genes are TRBV19 and TRBJ2-1; TRBD2 agrees at 12 bases. Germline assignment: CDR1 LNHDA and CDR2 SQIVND (reference sequence). With 3 bases clipped from V and 9 bases from J, the junction kept 18 bases outside the gene matches. This CDR3 contains 19 residues. CDR3 amino acids: CASSMGLAGGTRVSGEQFF. The CDR3, as DNA: TGTGCCAGTAGTATGGGGCTAGCGGGAGGGACCCGAGTCTCTGGTGAGCAGTTCTTC.

The V and J genes are TRBV4-3 and TRBJ2-7, with 11 positions matching TRBD2. Trimming removed 3 bases from V and 4 bases from J; junction bases left unmatched: 23. There are 21 residues in the CDR3. Looked up from germline, CDR1 is LGHNA and CDR2 is YSLEER. The CDR3 DNA reads TGCGCCAGCAGCCAGGGGGGTGCGGGGGGAGCTAGCGGGAGGTCCTTTTACGAGCAGTACTTC. This gives the protein CASSQGGAGGASGRSFYEQYF.

V and J are TRBV6-5 and TRBJ2-1, with 7 bases that match TRBD2. The V segment lost 2 bases and the J segment 8 bases; nucleotides outside the gene matches: 12. CDR3 length equals 16 residues. Germline V lookup: CDR1 MNHEY, CDR2 SVGAGI. Here the CDR3 DNA reads TGTGCCAGCAGTTACCCCAGGGAGGGAGGGCCGGATGAGCAGTTCTTC. Translation: CASSYPREGGPDEQFF.

This clone was observed a handful of times. This sample also contains other DNA sequences that code for the same CDR3. The chain couples TRBV27 to TRBJ1-5; TRBD1 might be the D (5 bases). The CDR3 loop spans 14 amino acids. Trimming took off 6 bases at V and 1 base at J, with 10 bases between the two ends. Germline V lookup: CDR1 MNHEY, CDR2 SMNVEV (reference sequence). CDR3 coding DNA: TGTGCCAGCAGCCCTGACAGCAGCAATCAGCCCCAGCATTTT. Its translation is CASSPDSSNQPQHF.

J is TRBJ1-2 and V is TRBV25-1, with D maybe TRBD1 (5 bases). This CDR3 is built from 13 residues. Germline V gene data show CDR1 as MGHDK and CDR2 as SYGVNS. V was pared by 2 bases and J by 7 bases, with 11 bases between. In DNA form, the CDR3 reads TGTGCCAGCAGTGAAGCAGGGTTGGGTGGCTACACCTTC. As protein: CASSEAGLGGYTF.

The chain joins TRBV7-9 to TRBJ2-7, with TRBD2 as a possible D gene (6 bases). This CDR3 region has 13 residues. Trimming cost V 5 bases and J 7 bases, with 15 bases left between them. In germline, CDR1 is SEHNR, CDR2 FQNEAQ (reference sequence). The CDR3 DNA reads TGTGCCAGCAGCGGGCAGGAGGGGTGGGAGCAGTACTTC. This sequence encodes CASSGQEGWEQYF.

V and J are TRBV19 and TRBJ1-5, with D tentatively TRBD1 (5 bases). Germline V gene lookup returns CDR1 LNHDA and CDR2 SQIVND (reference sequence). Trimming removed 2 bases at V and 6 bases at J, with 14 bases between. There are 15 residues in the CDR3. The CDR3 reads CASSISSGAFQPQHF. Written as DNA, the CDR3 is TGTGCCAGTAGTATAAGTAGTGGGGCCTTTCAGCCCCAGCATTTT.

This clone was picked up a small number of times. V is TRBV7-8 and J is TRBJ2-7; the D is unclear. CDR3 length: 12 amino acids. The germline gives CDR1 SGHVS, CDR2 FQNEAQ. V lost 4 bases and J 0 bases, leaving 4 bases between the germline ends. The CDR3 sequence is CASSWSSYEQYF. The CDR3 nucleotides read TGTGCCAGCAGCTGGAGCTCCTACGAGCAGTACTTC.

V gene TRBV28 combines with J gene TRBJ1-3, with 7 bases aligning to TRBD1. The germline CDR1 and CDR2 sequences are MDHEN and SYDVKM. The J segment lost 1 base and the V segment lost 6 bases, leaving 9 bases of the junction unmatched. The CDR3 consists of 16 residues. CDR3 sequence: CASSRMNRGSGNTIYF. The CDR3, as DNA: TGTGCCAGCAGCCGTATGAACAGGGGTTCTGGAAACACCATATATTTT.

Of note for this clone: Other DNA sequences in this specimen translate into the identical CDR3. The gene calls are TRBV19 and TRBJ1-2, with 10 bases fitting TRBD1. V lost 1 base, J lost 4 bases, and 0 bases stayed unmatched. The CDR3 is 14 residues long. Germline V gene sequence: CDR1 LNHDA, CDR2 SQIVND (reference sequence). This CDR3 is CASSIGQGAYGYTF. The CDR3 DNA follows: TGTGCCAGTAGTATAGGACAGGGGGCCTATGGCTACACCTTC.

The genes are TRBV5-6 and TRBJ2-7; D gene ambiguous. V shed 5 bases and J shed 7 bases, with 13 bases lying between them. Germline V gene data show CDR1 as SGHDT and CDR2 as YYEEEE. The CDR3 is 12 residues long. CDR3 nucleotide sequence: TGTGCCAGCAGTCGCGAGGAAAGAGAGCAGTACTTC. Translated: CASSREEREQYF.

The chain uses TRBV6-2 or TRBV6-3 and TRBJ2-2; weak D call: TRBD1 (6 bases). Trimming took off 0 bases at V and 2 bases at J, with 10 bases between the two ends. Germline CDR1 is MNHEY and CDR2 is SVGEGT. This CDR3 comprises 16 residues. CDR3: CASSYSTGPNTGELFF. In nucleotides, the CDR3 is TGTGCCAGCAGTTACTCGACAGGACCTAACACCGGGGAGCTGTTTTTT.

The chain recombines TRBV6-6 with TRBJ2-3; 12 nucleotides match TRBD2. V dropped 5 bases and J dropped 0; count of bases not matched to a gene: 3. This CDR3 is 16 amino acids long. In germline, CDR1 is MNHNY, CDR2 SVGAGI (reference sequence). CDR3 residues: CASSTGLAGSTDTQYF. As DNA, the CDR3 is TGTGCCAGCAGTACTGGACTAGCGGGGAGCACAGATACGCAGTATTTT.

This rearrangement joins TRBV6-5 to TRBJ2-1; D unresolved. The CDR3 contains 13 residues. Trimming took 7 bases from V and 2 from J, leaving 9 bases between them. Germline loops: CDR1 MNHEY, CDR2 SVGAGI. CDR3 bases: TGTGCCAGCACCGTGACAACCTACAATGAGCAGTTCTTC. Its protein is CASTVTTYNEQFF.

The rearrangement uses TRBV2 and TRBJ2-7; possible D gene TRBD2, 6 bases. Germline assignment: CDR1 SNHLY and CDR2 FYNNEI. V was pared by 6 bases and J by 3 bases, with 15 bases between. The CDR3 is 14 residues long. The CDR3 loop is CASSEPGLFYEQYF. The CDR3 DNA reads as TGTGCCAGCAGCGAACCGGGACTTTTCTACGAGCAGTACTTC.